The clone carrying this T cell receptor (beta chain) was seen only a few times. No antigen is known for it. What was sequenced were expressed TCRB transcripts, since all of the isolated RNA had been reverse transcribed. Here immunoSEQ multiplex PCR was the method, and the copy in TCRdb shows in-frame clones only, minus some. The sample gives some 15,000 clones, roughly two fifths of which show up once; about 0.5% is in the top ten. These data come from a study of beta chain features in type 1 diabetes. Notes on the study in general: More deletions and fewer insertions at VDJ junctions were seen in type 1 diabetes patients. Shortening of TCRB CDR3s, moderate but significant, appeared in all four CD4+ subsets of Type 1 diabetes patients.

This CDR3 comprises 15 residues. Between the trimmed V and J ends, which lost 5 bases and 6 bases, there was a span of 19 bases. Germline assignment: CDR1 SGHTA and CDR2 FQGNSA. Sample: stem cell memory CD4+ T cells from blood. The clonotype comes from a woman in her 40s in good health. The J gene is TRBJ1-2, the V gene TRBV7-2; maybe TRBD1 (5 bases). Here the CDR3 DNA reads TGTGCCAGCAGCCTCTTAATCGGACATGAAGATGGCTACACCTTC. Its protein is CASSLLIGHEDGYTF. Complete variable domain (other parts from reference TRBV7-2 and TRBJ1-2): GAGVSQSPSNKVTEKGKDVELRCDPISGHTALYWYRQSLGQGLEFLIYFQGNSAPDKSGLPSDRFSAERTGGSVSTLTIQRTQQEDSAVYLCASSLLIGHEDGYTFGSGTRLTVV.